The clone carrying this T cell receptor (beta chain) is a singleton in its sample. The sample comes from a study of blood T cell repertoires in COVID-19. V was cut by 4 bases and J by 8 bases, with 9 bases left in between. The length of the CDR3 is 11 residues. Germline V gives CDR1 SGHDT, CDR2 YYEEEE. This table comes from immunoSEQ multiplex PCR, and its TCRdb copy is limited to in-frame clones, with some not included. Of fewer than 250,000 clones listed, around three quarters are singletons. The specimen sequenced was PBMCs or T cells enriched from blood (not recorded which). The chain carries TRBV5-6 and TRBJ2-5, with TRBD2 as a possible D gene (5 bases). This clonotype was sampled from a woman aged 45-65 years with acute COVID-19. The CDR3 sequence is CASSLGRTQYF. CDR3 nucleotides: TGTGCCAGCAGCCTGGGGAGAACCCAGTACTTC. Using reference TRBV5-6 and TRBJ2-5 for the parts outside the CDR3, the full variable domain is DAGVTQSPTHLIKTRGQQVTLRCSPKSGHDTVSWYQQALGQGPQFIFQYYEEEERQRGNFPDRFSGHQFPNYSSELNVNALLLGDSALYLCASSLGRTQYFGPGTRLLVL.